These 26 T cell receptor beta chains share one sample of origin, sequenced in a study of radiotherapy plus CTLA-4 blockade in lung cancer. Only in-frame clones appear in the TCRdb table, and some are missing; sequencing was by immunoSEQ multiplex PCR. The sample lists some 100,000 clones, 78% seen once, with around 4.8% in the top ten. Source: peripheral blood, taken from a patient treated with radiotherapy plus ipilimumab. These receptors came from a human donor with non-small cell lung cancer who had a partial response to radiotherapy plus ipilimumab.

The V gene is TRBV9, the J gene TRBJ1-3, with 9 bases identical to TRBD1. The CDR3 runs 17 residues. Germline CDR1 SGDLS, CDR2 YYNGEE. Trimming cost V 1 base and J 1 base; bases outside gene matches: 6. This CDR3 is CASSVSGQGRSGNTIYF. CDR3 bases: TGTGCCAGCAGCGTATCGGGACAGGGAAGATCTGGAAACACCATATATTTT.

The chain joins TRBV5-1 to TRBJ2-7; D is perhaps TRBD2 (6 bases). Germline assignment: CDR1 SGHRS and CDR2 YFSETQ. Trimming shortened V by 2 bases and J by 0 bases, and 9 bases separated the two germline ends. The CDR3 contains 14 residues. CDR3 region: CASSFGGSSYEQYV. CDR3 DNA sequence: TGCGCCAGCAGCTTTGGAGGGAGCTCCTACGAGCAGTACGTC.

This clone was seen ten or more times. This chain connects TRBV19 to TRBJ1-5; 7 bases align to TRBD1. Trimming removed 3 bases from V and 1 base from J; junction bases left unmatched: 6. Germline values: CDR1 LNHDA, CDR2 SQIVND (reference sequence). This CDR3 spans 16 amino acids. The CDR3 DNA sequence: TGTGCCAGTAGTATGGCAGACAGGGTGAGCAATCAGCCCCAGCATTTT. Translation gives CASSMADRVSNQPQHF.

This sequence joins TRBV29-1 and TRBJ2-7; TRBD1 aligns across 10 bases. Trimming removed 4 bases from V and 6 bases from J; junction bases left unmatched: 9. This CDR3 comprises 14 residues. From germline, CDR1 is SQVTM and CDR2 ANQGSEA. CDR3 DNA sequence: TGCAGCGTTGCGATTTTCGGACAGGGGGGCGAGCAGTACTTC. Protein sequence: CSVAIFGQGGEQYF.

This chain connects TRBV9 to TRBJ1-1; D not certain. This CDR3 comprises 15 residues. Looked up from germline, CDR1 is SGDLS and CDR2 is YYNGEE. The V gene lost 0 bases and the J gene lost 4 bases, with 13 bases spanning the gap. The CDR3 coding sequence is TGTGCCAGCAGCGTAGACGGGTATGGTCGCACTGAAGCTTTCTTT. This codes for CASSVDGYGRTEAFF. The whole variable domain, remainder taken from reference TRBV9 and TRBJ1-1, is DSGVTQTPKHLITATGQRVTLRCSPRSGDLSVYWYQQSLDQGLQFLIQYYNGEERAKGNILERFSAQQFPDLHSELNLSSLELGDSALYFCASSVDGYGRTEAFFGQGTRLTVV.

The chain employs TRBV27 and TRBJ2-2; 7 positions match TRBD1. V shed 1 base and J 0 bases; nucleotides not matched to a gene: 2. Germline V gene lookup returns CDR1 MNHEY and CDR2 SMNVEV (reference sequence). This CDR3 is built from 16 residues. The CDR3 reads CASSLWDSANTGELFF. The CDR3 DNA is TGTGCCAGCAGTTTATGGGACAGCGCGAACACCGGGGAGCTGTTTTTT.

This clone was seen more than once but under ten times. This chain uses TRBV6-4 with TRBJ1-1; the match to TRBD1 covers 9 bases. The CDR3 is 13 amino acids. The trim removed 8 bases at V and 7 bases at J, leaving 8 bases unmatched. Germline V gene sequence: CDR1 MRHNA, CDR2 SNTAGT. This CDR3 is CASGSGTGSEAFF. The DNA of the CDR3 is TGTGCCAGCGGATCCGGGACAGGGAGTGAAGCTTTCTTT.

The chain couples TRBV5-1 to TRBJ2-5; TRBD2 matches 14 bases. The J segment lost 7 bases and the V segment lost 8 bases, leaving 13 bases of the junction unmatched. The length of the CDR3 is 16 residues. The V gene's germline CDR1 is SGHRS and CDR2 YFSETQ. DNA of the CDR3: TGCGCCAGTGGGGGACTAGCGGGGGCCCAGGCGGGGACCCAGTACTTC. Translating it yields CASGGLAGAQAGTQYF.

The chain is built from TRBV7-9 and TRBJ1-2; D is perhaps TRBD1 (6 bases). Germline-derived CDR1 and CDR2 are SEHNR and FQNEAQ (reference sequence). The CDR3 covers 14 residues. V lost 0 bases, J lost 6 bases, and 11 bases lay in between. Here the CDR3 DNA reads TGTGCCAGCAGCTTAGCGGGGGGGGCCGATGGCTACACCTTC. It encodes CASSLAGGADGYTF.

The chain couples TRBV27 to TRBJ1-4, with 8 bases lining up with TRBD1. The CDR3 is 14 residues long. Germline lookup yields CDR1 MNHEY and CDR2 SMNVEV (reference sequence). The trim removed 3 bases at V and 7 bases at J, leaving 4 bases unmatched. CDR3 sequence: CASSFRGRSEKLFF. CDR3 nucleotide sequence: TGTGCCAGCAGTTTCAGGGGGCGAAGTGAAAAACTGTTTTTT.

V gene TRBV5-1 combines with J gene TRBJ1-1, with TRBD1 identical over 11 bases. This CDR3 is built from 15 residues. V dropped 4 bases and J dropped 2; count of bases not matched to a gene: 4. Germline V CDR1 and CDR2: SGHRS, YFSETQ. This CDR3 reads CASSLDRGLNTEAFF. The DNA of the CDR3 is TGCGCCAGCAGCCTGGACAGGGGGCTCAACACTGAAGCTTTCTTT.

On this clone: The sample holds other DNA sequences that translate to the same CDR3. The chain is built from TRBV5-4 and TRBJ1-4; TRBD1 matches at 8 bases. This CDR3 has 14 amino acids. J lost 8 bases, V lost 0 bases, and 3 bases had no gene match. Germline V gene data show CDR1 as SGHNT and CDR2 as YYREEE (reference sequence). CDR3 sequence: CASSLGTGQEKLFF. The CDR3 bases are TGTGCCAGCAGCTTGGGGACAGGGCAAGAAAAACTGTTTTTT. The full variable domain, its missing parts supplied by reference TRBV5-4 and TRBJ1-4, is ETGVTQSPTHLIKTRGQQVTLRCSSQSGHNTVSWYQQALGQGPQFIFQYYREEENGRGNFPPRFSGLQFPNYSSELNVNALELDDSALYLCASSLGTGQEKLFFGSGTQLSVL.

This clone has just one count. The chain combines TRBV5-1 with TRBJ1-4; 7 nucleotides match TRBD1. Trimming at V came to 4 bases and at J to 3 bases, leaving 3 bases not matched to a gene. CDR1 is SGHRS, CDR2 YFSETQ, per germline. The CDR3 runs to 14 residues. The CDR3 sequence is CASSRQGPNEKLFF. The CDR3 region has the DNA TGCGCCAGCAGCCGACAGGGTCCTAATGAAAAACTGTTTTTT.

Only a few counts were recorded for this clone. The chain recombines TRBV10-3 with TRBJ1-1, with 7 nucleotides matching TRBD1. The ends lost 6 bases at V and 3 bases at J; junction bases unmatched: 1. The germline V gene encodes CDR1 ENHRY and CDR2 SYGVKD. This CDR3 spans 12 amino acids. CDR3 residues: CAISDRDTEAFF. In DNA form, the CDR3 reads TGTGCCATCAGCGACAGGGACACTGAAGCTTTCTTT.

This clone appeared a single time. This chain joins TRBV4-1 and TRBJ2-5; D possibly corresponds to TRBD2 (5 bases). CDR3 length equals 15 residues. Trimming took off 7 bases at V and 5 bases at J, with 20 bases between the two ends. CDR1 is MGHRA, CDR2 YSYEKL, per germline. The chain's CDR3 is CASTSSGGLSETQYF. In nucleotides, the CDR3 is TGCGCCAGCACCTCATCTGGAGGCCTCAGTGAGACCCAGTACTTC.

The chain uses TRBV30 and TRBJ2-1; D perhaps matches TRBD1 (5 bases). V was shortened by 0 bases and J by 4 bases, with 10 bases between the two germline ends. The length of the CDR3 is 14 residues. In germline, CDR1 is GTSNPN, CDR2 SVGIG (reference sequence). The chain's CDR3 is CAWSVRTNYNEQFF. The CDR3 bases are TGTGCCTGGAGTGTACGGACAAATTACAATGAGCAGTTCTTC.

The CDR3 DNA follows: TGTGCCAGCAGCCCCGGACAGCTCAATCAGCCCCAGCATTTT. Translated: CASSPGQLNQPQHF. The rearrangement links TRBV9 to TRBJ1-5, with D perhaps matching TRBD1 (6 bases). From germline, CDR1 is SGDLS and CDR2 YYNGEE. Trimming shortened V by 4 bases and J by 3 bases, and 11 bases separated the two germline ends. The CDR3 extends over 14 amino acids.

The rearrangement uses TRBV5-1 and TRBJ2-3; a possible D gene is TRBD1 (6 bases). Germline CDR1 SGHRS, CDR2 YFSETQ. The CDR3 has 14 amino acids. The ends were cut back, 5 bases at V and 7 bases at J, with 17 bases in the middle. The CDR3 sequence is CASRGQMIENTQYF. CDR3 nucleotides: TGCGCCAGCAGGGGACAAATGATCGAAAATACGCAGTATTTT.

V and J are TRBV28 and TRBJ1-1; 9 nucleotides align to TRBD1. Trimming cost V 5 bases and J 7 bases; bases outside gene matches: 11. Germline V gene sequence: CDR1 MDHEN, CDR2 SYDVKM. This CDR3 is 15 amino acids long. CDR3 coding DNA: TGTGCCAGCAGTGCCTGGACAGGGGTACTGCTTGAAGCTTTCTTT. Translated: CASSAWTGVLLEAFF. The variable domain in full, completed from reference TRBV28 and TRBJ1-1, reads DVKVTQSSRYLVKRTGEKVFLECVQDMDHENMFWYRQDPGLGLRLIYFSYDVKMKEKGDIPEGYSVSREKKERFSLILESASTNQTSMYLCASSAWTGVLLEAFFGQGTRLTVV.

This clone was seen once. This CDR3 reads CASSSAGGRTDTQYF. The CDR3 DNA reads as TGTGCCAGCAGCTCTGCAGGGGGCAGAACAGATACGCAGTATTTT. V is TRBV28 and J is TRBJ2-3, with TRBD1 matching 8 bases. V lost 6 bases to trimming and J lost 3 bases; unmatched junction nucleotides: 8. This CDR3 region has 15 residues. Germline V gives CDR1 MDHEN, CDR2 SYDVKM.

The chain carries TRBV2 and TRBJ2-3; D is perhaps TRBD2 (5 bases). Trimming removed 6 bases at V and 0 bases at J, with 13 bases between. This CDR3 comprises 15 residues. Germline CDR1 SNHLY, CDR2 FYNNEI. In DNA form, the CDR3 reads TGTGCCAGCAGACAGCTAGCAGTGAGCACAGATACGCAGTATTTT. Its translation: CASRQLAVSTDTQYF.

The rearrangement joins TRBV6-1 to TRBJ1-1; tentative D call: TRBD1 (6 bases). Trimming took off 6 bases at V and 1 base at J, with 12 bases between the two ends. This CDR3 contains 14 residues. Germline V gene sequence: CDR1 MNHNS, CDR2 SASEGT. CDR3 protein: CASRTGTSNTEAFF. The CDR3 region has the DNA TGTGCCAGCAGGACCGGGACATCGAACACTGAAGCTTTCTTT.

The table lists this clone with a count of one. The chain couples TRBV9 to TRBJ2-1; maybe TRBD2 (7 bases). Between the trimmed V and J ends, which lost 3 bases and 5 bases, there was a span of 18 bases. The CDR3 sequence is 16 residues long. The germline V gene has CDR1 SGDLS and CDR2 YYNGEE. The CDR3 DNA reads TGTGCCAGCAGCGCCTGGGGGGGGCAGCCCGACAATGAGCAGTTCTTC. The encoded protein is CASSAWGGQPDNEQFF.

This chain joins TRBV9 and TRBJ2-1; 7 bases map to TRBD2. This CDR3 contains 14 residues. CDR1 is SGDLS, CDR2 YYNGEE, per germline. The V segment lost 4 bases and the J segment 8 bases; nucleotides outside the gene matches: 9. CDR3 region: CASSSVEGRDEQFF. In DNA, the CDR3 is TGTGCCAGCAGCTCGGTCGAGGGGAGGGATGAGCAGTTCTTC.

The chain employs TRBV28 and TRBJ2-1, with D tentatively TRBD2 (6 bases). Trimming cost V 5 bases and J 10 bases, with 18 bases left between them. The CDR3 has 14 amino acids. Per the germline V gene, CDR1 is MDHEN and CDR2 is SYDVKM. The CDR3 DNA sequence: TGTGCCAGCAGTAATAGCGGTAGCGGAAAGGAGCAGTTCTTC. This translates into CASSNSGSGKEQFF. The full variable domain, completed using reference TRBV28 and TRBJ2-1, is DVKVTQSSRYLVKRTGEKVFLECVQDMDHENMFWYRQDPGLGLRLIYFSYDVKMKEKGDIPEGYSVSREKKERFSLILESASTNQTSMYLCASSNSGSGKEQFFGPGTRLTVL.

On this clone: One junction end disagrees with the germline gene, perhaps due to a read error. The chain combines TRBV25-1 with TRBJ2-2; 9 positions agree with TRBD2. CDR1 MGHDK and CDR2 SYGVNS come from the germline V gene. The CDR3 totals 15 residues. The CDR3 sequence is CASSGGLAKTGELFF. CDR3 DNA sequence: TGTGCCAGCAGTGGAGGACTAGCGAAGACCGGGGAGCTGTTTTTT.